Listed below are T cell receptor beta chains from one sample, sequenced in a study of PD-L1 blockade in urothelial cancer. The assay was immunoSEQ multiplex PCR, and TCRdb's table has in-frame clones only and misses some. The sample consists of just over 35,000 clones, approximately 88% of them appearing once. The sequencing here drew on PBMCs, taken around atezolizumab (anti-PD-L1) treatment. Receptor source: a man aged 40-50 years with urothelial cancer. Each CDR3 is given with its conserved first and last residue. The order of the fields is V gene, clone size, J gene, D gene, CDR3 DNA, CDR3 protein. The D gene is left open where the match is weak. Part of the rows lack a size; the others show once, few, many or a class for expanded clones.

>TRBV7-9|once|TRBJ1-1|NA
TGTGCCAGCTATCGGAGGGACACTGAAGCTTTCTTT
CASYRRDTEAFF
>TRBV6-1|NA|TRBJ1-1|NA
TGTGCCATACGGGGGGTCACTGAAGCTTTCTTT
CAIRGVTEAFF
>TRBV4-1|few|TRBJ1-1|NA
TGCGCCAGCAGCCAAGATAGACTTCGCGCCTTCTTT
CASSQDRLRAFF
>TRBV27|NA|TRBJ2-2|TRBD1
TGTGCCAGCAGTTTTCAACCGGGACAGGGGTCCGGGGAGCTGTTTTTT
CASSFQPGQGSGELFF
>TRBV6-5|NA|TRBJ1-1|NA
TGTGCCAGCAGTTACGGGACTGAGGACACTGAAGCTTTCTTT
CASSYGTEDTEAFF
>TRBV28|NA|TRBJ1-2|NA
TGTGCCAGCAGTTTAGGGGAAGAGGGGACTTGGTATGGCTACACCTTC
CASSLGEEGTWYGYTF
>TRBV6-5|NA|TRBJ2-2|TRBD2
TGTGCCAGCAGTTACTTAAGCGGGAGGGCCGCCGGGGAGCTGTTTTTT
CASSYLSGRAAGELFF
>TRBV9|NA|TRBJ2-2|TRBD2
TGTGCCAGCAGCACACGGAGGGGAGGGGCCCGGGCCGGGGAGCTGTTTTTT
CASSTRRGGARAGELFF
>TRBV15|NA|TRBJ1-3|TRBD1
TGTGCCACCGGCCTGCCCGGACAGGGAAGAAACACCATATATTTT
CATGLPGQGRNTIYF
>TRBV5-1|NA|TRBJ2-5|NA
TGCGCCAGCAGCTTCCAATCCCAAGAGACCCAGTACTTC
CASSFQSQETQYF
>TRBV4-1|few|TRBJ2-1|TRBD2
TGCGCCAGCAGCCAACCCGGGACTAGCGGGAAGGATGAGCAGTTCTTC
CASSQPGTSGKDEQFF
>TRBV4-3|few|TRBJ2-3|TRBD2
TGCGCCAGCAGCCAAGAAACTAGCGGGAAGGCAGATACGCAGTATTTT
CASSQETSGKADTQYF
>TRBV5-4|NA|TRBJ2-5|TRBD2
TGTGCCAGCAGCTTAGGGGACTACAAAGAGACCCAGTACTTC
CASSLGDYKETQYF
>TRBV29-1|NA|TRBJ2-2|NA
TGCAGCGTTGTCATAGTTCCCGGGGAGCTGTTTTTT
CSVVIVPGELFF
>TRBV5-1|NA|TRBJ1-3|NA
TGCGCCAGCAGCTTGTTTGAGGTCAGCTCTGGAAACACCATATATTTT
CASSLFEVSSGNTIYF